This T cell receptor (beta chain) comes out of a study of blood T cell repertoires in COVID-19. Across the whole study: The study drew acute and convalescent COVID-19 samples from the United States, Italy and Spain. Sample material is recorded as cDNA or gDNA derived from T cells, B-cell-depleted T cells, or PBMCs.

Germline V gene lookup returns CDR1 MNHEY and CDR2 SVGAGI. V lost 1 base and J lost 7, with 14 bases in between. The length of the CDR3 is 15 residues. Study processing details: Estimation of nucleated cell counts relied on the amplification of reference gene primers. Profiling relied on immunoSEQ multiplex PCR, and the TCRdb table lists in-frame clones only, not all of them. That table gives V, J and clone size, and the DNA gave D and trimming. The sample yields approximately 260,000 clones, 70% to 90% seen once. Input material: peripheral blood. The V gene is TRBV6-5, the J gene TRBJ2-1, with D maybe TRBD2 (6 bases). The TCR comes from a woman aged 35 to 49 with acute or convalescent COVID-19. The CDR3 DNA is TGTGCCAGCAGTTACTTCCTGGAGGGTGAGAATGAGCAGTTCTTC. Translated: CASSYFLEGENEQFF.